This T cell receptor (beta chain) was captured by sequencing in a study of T cell responses to AZD1222 COVID-19 vaccine. Findings and limits, study-wide: Vaccine-related CD4 TCRs covered spike, predominating at 160-218 and 743-854.

A remark on this clone: Its antigen is undetermined.

Second doses were pooled across both intervals (about 4 or about 12 weeks). Data came from immunoSEQ multiplex PCR; TCRdb stores just in-frame clones and leaves some out. Seen here are 15,000 to 20,000 clones, nearly 90% observed once, and the top ten hold about 9.5%. The CDR3 is 18 residues long. Losses at the gene ends were 3 bases for V and 0 bases for J; bases not matched to a gene: 10. CDR1 and CDR2 from the germline V gene are KGHSH and LQKENI. The chain uses TRBV18 and TRBJ1-5; TRBD1 aligns across 8 bases. The receptor comes from an adult who received the AZD1222 COVID-19 vaccine. The source was peripheral blood, collected 28 days after the second AZD1222 dose. As DNA, the CDR3 is TGTGCCAGCTCACCGGTCGGACAGGGAGAATTTAGCAATCAGCCCCAGCATTTT. Amino acids: CASSPVGQGEFSNQPQHF.